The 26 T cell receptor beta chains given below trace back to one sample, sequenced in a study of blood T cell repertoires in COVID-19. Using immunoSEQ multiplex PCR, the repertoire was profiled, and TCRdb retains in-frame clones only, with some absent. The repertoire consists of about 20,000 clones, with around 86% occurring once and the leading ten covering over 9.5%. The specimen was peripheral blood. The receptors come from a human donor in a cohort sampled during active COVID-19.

The CDR3 region is CASRTGTGLGQPQHF. CDR3 nucleotides: TGTGCCAGCAGAACTGGGACAGGGTTGGGACAGCCCCAGCATTTT. The chain recombines TRBV2 with TRBJ1-5, with 9 bases aligning to TRBD1. The CDR3 has 15 amino acids. Looked up from germline, CDR1 is SNHLY and CDR2 is FYNNEI. J was trimmed by 7 bases and V by 6 bases; bases with no gene match: 10.

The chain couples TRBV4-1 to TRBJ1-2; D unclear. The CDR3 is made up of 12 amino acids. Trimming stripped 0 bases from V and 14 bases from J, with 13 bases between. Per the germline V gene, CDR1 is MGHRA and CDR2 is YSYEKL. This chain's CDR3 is CASSQDWETRTF. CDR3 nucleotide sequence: TGCGCCAGCAGCCAAGATTGGGAGACCCGGACCTTC.

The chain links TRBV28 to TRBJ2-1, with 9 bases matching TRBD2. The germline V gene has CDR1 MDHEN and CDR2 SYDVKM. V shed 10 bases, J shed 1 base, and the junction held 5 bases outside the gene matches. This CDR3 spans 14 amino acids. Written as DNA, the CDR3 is TGTGCCACAAACCTAGCGGGGTCCTACAATGAGCAGTTCTTC. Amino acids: CATNLAGSYNEQFF.

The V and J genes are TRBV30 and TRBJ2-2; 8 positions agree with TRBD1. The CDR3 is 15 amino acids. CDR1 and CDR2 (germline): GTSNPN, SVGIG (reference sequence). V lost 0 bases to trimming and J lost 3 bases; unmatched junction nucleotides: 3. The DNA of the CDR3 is TGTGCCTGGAGTGTACGGACAGGGTACACCGGGGAGCTGTTTTTT. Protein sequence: CAWSVRTGYTGELFF.

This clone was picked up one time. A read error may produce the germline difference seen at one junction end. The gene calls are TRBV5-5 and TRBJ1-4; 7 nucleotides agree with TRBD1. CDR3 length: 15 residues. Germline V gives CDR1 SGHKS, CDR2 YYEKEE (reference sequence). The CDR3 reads CAGSGGTVLNEKLFF. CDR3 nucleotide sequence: TGTGCCGGCAGCGGTGGGACAGTTCTTAATGAAAAACTGTTTTTT.

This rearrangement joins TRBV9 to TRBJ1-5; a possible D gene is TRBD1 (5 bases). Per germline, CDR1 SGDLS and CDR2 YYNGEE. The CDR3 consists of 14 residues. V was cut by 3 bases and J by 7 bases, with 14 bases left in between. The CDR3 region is CASSGRGSGQPQHF. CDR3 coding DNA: TGTGCCAGCAGCGGAAGGGGTAGCGGGCAGCCCCAGCATTTT.

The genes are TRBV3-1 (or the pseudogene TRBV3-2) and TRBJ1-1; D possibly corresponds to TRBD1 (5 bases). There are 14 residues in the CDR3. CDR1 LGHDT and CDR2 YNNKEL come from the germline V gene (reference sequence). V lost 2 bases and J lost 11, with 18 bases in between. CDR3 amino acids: CASSQSGGSEGAFF. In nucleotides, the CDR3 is TGTGCCAGCAGCCAAAGTGGCGGATCGGAGGGGGCTTTCTTT.

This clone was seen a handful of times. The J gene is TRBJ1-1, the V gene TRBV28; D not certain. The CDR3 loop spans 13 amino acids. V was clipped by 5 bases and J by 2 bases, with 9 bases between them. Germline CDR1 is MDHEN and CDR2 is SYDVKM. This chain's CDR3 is CASSPSVNTEAFF. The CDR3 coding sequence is TGTGCCAGCAGTCCATCGGTAAACACTGAAGCTTTCTTT.

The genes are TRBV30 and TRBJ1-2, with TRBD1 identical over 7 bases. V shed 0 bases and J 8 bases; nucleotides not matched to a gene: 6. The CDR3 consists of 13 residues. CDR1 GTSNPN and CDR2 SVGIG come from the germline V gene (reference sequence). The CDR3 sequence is CAWSVVGRGGYTF. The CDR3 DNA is TGTGCCTGGAGTGTAGTCGGCAGGGGGGGCTACACCTTC.

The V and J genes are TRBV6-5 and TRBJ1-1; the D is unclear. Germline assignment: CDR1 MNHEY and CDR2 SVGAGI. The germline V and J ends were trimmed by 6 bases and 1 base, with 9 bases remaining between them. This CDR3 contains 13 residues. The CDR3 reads CASSPQPNTEAFF. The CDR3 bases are TGTGCCAGCAGCCCACAGCCGAACACTGAAGCTTTCTTT.

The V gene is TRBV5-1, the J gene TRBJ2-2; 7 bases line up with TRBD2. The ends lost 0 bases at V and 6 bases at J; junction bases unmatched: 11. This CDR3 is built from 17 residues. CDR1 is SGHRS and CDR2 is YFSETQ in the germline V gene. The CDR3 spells CASSLGSRRESAGELFF. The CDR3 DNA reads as TGCGCCAGCAGCTTGGGGTCGAGGCGGGAGTCGGCCGGGGAGCTGTTTTTT.

The CDR3 DNA follows: TGCGCCAGCAGCTTTGGACAGGAGTACAATGAGCAGTTCTTC. It translates to CASSFGQEYNEQFF. The chain uses TRBV5-1 and TRBJ2-1; 7 bases map to TRBD1. The CDR3 contains 14 residues. Germline CDR1 SGHRS, CDR2 YFSETQ. The V gene end was trimmed by 2 bases and the J gene end by 4 bases; junction bases not matched to a gene: 3.

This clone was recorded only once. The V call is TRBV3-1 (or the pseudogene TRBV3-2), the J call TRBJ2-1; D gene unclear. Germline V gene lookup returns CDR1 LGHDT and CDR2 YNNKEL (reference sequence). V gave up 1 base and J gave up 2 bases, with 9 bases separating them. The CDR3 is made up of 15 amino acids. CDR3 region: CASSQGRTTYNEQFF. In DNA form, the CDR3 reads TGTGCCAGCAGCCAAGGACGAACTACCTACAATGAGCAGTTCTTC.

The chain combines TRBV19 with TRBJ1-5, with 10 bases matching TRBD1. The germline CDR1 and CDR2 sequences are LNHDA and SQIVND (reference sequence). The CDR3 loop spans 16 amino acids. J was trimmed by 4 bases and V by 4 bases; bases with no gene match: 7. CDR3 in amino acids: CASSSRDRGRNQPQHF. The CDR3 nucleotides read TGTGCCAGTAGTAGCAGGGACAGGGGAAGGAATCAGCCCCAGCATTTT.

CDR3 residues: CASSSSGSTDTQYF. As DNA, the CDR3 is TGTGCCAGTAGCTCTAGCGGGAGCACAGATACGCAGTATTTT. The rearrangement uses TRBV19 and TRBJ2-3; TRBD2 matches 8 bases. Germline-derived CDR1 and CDR2 are LNHDA and SQIVND (reference sequence). V was clipped by 6 bases and J by 0 bases; unmatched bases: 2. This CDR3 contains 14 residues.

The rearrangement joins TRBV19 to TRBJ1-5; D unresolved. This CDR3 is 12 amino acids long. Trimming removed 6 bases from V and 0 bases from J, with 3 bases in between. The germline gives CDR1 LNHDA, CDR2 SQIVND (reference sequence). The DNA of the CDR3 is TGTGCCAGTAGCTTTAGCAATCAGCCCCAGCATTTT. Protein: CASSFSNQPQHF.

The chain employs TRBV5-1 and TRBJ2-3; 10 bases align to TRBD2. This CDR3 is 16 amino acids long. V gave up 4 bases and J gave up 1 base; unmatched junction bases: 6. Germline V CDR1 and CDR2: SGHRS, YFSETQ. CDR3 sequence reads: CASSPIAGGGTDTQYF. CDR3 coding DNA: TGCGCCAGCAGCCCCATAGCGGGAGGAGGCACAGATACGCAGTATTTT.

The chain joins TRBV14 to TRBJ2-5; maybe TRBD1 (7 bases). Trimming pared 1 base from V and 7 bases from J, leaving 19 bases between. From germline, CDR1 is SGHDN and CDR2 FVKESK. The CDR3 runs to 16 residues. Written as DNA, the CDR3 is TGTGCCAGCAGCCAAGTCCAGGGGGGAGGCCGGGGGACCCAGTACTTC. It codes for CASSQVQGGGRGTQYF.

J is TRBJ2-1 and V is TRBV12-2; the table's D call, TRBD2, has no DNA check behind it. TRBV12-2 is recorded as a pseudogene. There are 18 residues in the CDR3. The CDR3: CASRLRELAGGFDNEQFF. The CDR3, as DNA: TGTGCAAGTCGCTTAAGAGAACTAGCGGGAGGGTTTGACAATGAGCAGTTCTTC.

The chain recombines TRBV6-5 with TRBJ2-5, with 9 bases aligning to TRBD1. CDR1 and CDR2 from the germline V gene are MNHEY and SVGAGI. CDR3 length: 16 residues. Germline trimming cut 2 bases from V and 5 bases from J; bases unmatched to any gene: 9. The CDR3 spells CASSYTEPDRGETQYF. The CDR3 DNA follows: TGTGCCAGCAGTTACACTGAACCCGACAGGGGGGAGACCCAGTACTTC.

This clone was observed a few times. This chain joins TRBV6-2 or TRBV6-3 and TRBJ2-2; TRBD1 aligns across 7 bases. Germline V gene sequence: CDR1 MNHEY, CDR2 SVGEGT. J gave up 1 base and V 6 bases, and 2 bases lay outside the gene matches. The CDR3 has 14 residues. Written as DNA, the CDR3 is TGTGCCAGCAGCCGGACAGGGAACACCGGGGAGCTGTTTTTT. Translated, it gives CASSRTGNTGELFF.

Written as DNA, the CDR3 is TGTGCCAGCAGGATCCCGGGACAGGGGACTAATGAAAAACTGTTTTTT. Its translation is CASRIPGQGTNEKLFF. V gene TRBV28 combines with J gene TRBJ1-4; TRBD1 matches at 10 bases. Losses at the gene ends were 6 bases for V and 2 bases for J; bases not matched to a gene: 6. From germline, CDR1 is MDHEN and CDR2 SYDVKM. CDR3 length equals 16 residues.

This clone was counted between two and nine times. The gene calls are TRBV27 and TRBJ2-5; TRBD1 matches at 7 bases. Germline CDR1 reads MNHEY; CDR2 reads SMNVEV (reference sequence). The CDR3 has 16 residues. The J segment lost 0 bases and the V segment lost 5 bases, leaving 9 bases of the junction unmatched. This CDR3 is CASSLYPTGNQETQYF. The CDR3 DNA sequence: TGTGCCAGCAGTCTATACCCGACAGGGAACCAAGAGACCCAGTACTTC.

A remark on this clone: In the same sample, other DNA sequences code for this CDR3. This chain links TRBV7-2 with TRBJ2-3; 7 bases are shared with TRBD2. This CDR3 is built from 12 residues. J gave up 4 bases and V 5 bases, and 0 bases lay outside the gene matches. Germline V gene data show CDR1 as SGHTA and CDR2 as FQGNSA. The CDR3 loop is CASSGLADTQYF. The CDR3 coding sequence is TGTGCCAGCAGCGGACTAGCAGATACGCAGTATTTT. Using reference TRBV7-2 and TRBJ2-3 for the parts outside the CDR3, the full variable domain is GAGVSQSPSNKVTEKGKDVELRCDPISGHTALYWYRQSLGQGLEFLIYFQGNSAPDKSGLPSDRFSAERTGGSVSTLTIQRTQQEDSAVYLCASSGLADTQYFGPGTRLTVL.

CDR3: CASSLGQDPSGNTIYF. The CDR3 DNA reads as TGTGCCAGCAGCTTGGGACAGGACCCCTCTGGAAACACCATATATTTT. The V gene is TRBV5-5, the J gene TRBJ1-3; a weak D match, TRBD1 (6 bases). This CDR3 region has 16 residues. From germline, CDR1 is SGHKS and CDR2 YYEKEE (reference sequence). V lost 0 bases to trimming and J lost 0 bases, with 10 bases between them.

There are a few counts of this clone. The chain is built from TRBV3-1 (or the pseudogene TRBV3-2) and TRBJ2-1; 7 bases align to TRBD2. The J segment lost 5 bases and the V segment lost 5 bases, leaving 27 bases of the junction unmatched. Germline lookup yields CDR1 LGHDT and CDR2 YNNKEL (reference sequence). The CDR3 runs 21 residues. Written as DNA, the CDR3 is TGTGCCAGCAGCGCCCATGGGGGTCTCGGGGACGGCGGGAGTAGGCACAATGAGCAGTTCTTC. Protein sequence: CASSAHGGLGDGGSRHNEQFF.